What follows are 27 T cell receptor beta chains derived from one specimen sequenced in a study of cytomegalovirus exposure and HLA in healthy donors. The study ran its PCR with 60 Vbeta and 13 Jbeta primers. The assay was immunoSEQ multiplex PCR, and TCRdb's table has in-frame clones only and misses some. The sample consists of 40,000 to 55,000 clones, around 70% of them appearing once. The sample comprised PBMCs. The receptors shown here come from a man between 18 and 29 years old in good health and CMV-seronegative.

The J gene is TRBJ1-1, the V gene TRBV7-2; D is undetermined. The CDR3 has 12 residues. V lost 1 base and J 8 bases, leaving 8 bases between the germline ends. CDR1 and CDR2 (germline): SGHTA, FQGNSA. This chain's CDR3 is CASSLEQKEAFF. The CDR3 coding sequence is TGTGCCAGCAGCTTAGAACAGAAAGAAGCTTTCTTT.

CDR3 in amino acids: CASSGLGPWTDTQYF. The CDR3 coding sequence is TGTGCCAGCAGTGGCCTTGGGCCGTGGACAGATACGCAGTATTTT. The chain links TRBV6-1 to TRBJ2-3; D uncertain. CDR3 size: 15 residues. Trimming removed 4 bases at V and 3 bases at J, with 14 bases between. Per germline, CDR1 MNHNS and CDR2 SASEGT.

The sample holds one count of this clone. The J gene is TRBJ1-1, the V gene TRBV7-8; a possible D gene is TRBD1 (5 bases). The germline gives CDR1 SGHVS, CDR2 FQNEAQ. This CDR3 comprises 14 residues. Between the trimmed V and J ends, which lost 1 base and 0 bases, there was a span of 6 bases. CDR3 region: CASSLGQMNTEAFF. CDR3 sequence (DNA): TGTGCCAGCAGCTTAGGACAGATGAACACTGAAGCTTTCTTT.

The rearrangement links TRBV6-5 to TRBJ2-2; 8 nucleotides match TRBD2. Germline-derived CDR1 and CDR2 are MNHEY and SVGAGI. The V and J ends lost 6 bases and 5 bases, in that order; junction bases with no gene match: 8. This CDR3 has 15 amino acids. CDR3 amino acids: CASRAGTSGTGELFF. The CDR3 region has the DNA TGTGCCAGCAGGGCGGGAACTAGCGGTACCGGGGAGCTGTTTTTT.

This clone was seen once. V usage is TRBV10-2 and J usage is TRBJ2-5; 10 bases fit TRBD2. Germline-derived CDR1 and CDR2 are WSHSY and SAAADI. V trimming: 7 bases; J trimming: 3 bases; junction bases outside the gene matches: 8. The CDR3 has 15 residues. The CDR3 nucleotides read TGCGCCAGCAAGGCGGTAGCGGGGGGAGAAGAGACCCAGTACTTC. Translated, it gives CASKAVAGGEETQYF.

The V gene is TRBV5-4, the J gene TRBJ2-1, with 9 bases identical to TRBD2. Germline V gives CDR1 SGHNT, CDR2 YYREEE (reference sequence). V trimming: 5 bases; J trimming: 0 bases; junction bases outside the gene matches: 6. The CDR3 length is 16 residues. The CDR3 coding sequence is TGTGCCAGCAGGCGGGGGGGCGGGAGCTCCTACAATGAGCAGTTCTTC. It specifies CASRRGGGSSYNEQFF.

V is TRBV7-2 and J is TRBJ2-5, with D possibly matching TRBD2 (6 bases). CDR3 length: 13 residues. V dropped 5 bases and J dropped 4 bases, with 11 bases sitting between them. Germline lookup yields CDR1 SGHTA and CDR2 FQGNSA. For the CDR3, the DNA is TGTGCCAGCAGCGAGGCCGGGAGAGAGACCCAGTACTTC. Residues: CASSEAGRETQYF.

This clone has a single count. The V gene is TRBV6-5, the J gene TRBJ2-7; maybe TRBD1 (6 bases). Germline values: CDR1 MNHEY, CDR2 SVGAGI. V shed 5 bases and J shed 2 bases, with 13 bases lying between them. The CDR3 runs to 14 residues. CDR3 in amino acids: CASSNGDNTYEQYF. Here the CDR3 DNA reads TGTGCCAGCAGTAATGGGGACAACACCTACGAGCAGTACTTC.

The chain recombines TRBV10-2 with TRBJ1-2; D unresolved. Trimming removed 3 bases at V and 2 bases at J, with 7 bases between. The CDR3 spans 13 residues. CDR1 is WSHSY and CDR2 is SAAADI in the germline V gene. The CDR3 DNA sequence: TGCGCCAGCAGTGATCTCGGGAACTATGGCTACACCTTC. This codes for CASSDLGNYGYTF.

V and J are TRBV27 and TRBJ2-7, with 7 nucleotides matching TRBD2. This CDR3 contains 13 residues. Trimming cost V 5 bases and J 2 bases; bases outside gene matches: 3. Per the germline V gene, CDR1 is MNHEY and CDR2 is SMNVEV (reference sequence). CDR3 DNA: TGTGCCAGCAGTAGGACTAGACCCTACGAGCAGTACTTC. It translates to CASSRTRPYEQYF.

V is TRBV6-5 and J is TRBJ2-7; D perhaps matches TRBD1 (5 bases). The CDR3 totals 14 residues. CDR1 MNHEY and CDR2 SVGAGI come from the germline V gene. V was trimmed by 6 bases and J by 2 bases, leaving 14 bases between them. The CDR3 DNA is TGTGCCAGCAGCAGCTTAGGGGCAACCTACGAGCAGTACTTC. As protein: CASSSLGATYEQYF.

In nucleotides, the CDR3 is TGCGCCAGCAGCCAAGGACAGGCCTACGAGCAGTACTTC. Translating gives CASSQGQAYEQYF. This chain links TRBV4-1 with TRBJ2-7; D might be TRBD1 (6 bases). Trimming cost V 1 base and J 2 bases, with 6 bases left between them. Germline V gives CDR1 MGHRA, CDR2 YSYEKL. This CDR3 contains 13 residues.

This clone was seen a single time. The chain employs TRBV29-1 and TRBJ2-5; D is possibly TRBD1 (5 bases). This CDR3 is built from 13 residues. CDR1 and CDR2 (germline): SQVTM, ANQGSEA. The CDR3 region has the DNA TGCAGTGGCCTTAGGGGCGCGCAAGAGACCCAGTACTTC. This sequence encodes CSGLRGAQETQYF.

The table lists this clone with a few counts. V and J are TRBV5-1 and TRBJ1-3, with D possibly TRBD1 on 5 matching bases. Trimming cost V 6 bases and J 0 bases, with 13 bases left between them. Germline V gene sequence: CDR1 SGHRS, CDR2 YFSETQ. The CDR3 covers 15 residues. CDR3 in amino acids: CASTGGGNSGNTIYF. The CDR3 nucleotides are TGCGCCAGCACCGGGGGGGGAAACTCTGGAAACACCATATATTTT.

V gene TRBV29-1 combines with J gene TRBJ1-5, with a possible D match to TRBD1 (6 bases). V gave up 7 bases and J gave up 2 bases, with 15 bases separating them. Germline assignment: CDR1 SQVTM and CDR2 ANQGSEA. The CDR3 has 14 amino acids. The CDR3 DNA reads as TGCAGCGCTGCACAGGGAACGGGCAATCAGCCCCAGCATTTT. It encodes CSAAQGTGNQPQHF.

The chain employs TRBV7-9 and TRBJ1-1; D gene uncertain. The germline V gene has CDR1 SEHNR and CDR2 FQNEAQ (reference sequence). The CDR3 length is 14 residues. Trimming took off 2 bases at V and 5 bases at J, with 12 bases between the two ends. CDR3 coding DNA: TGTGCCAGCAGCTTATACAAACCTCAGACTGAAGCTTTCTTT. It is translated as CASSLYKPQTEAFF.

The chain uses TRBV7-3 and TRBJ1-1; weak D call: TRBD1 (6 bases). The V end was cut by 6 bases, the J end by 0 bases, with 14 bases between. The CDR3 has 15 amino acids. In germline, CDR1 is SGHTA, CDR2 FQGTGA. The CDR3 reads CASRPGQSMNTEAFF. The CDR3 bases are TGTGCCAGCAGGCCTGGACAGTCGATGAACACTGAAGCTTTCTTT.

The CDR3 spells CASSRQGVGRNTEAFF. CDR3 nucleotides: TGCGCCAGCAGCCGACAGGGAGTGGGGAGAAACACTGAAGCTTTCTTT. The chain couples TRBV10-2 to TRBJ1-1; 7 bases align to TRBD1. The CDR3 has 16 amino acids. The V gene's germline CDR1 is WSHSY and CDR2 SAAADI. V lost 6 bases to trimming and J lost 2 bases; unmatched junction nucleotides: 12.

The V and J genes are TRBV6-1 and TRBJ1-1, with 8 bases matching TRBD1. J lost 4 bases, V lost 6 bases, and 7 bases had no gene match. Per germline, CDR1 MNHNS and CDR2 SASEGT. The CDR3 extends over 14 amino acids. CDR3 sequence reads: CASRPGGSGTEAFF. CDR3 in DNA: TGTGCCAGCAGACCAGGGGGCTCGGGCACTGAAGCTTTCTTT.

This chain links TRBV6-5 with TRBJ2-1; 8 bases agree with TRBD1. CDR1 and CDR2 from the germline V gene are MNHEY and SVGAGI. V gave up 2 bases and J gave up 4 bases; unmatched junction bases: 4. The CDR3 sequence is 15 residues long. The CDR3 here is CASSYRDRIYNEQFF. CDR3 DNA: TGTGCCAGCAGTTACAGGGACAGGATATACAATGAGCAGTTCTTC.

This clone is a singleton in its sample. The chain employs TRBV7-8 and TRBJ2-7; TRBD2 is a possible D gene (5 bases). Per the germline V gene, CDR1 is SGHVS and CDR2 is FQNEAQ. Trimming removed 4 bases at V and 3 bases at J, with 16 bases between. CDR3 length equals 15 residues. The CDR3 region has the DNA TGTGCCAGCAGCTCCGAGAGGGTGTCCCACTACGAGCAGTACTTC. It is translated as CASSSERVSHYEQYF.

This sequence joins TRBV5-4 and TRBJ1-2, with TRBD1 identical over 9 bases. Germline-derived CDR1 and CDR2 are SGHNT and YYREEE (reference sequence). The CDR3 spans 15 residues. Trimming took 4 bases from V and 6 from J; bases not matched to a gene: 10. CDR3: CASSLRQGVRDGYTF. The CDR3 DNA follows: TGTGCCAGCAGCCTACGACAGGGGGTAAGGGATGGCTACACCTTC.

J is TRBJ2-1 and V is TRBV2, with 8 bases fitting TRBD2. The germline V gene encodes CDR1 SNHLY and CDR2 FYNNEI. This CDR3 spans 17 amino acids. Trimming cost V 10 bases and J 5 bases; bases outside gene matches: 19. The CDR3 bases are TGTGCCACTGAGCGGGAAGCGGGAGCCCAAACTAACAATGAGCAGTTCTTC. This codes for CATEREAGAQTNNEQFF.

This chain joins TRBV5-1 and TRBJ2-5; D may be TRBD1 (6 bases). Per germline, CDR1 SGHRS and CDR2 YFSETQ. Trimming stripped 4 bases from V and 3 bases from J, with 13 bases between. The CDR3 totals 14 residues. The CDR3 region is CASSLGQGKETQYF. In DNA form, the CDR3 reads TGCGCCAGCAGCCTAGGGCAGGGGAAAGAGACCCAGTACTTC. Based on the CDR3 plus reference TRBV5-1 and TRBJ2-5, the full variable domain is KAGVTQTPRYLIKTRGQQVTLSCSPISGHRSVSWYQQTPGQGLQFLFEYFSETQRNKGNFPGRFSGRQFSNSRSEMNVSTLELGDSALYLCASSLGQGKETQYFGPGTRLLVL.

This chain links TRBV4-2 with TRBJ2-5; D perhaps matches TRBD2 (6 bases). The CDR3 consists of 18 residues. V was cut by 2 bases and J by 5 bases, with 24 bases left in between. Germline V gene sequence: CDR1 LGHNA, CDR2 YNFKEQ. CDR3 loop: CASSQPSGSINSGETQYF. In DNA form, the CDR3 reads TGTGCCAGCAGCCAACCATCCGGGAGTATAAATTCTGGGGAGACCCAGTACTTC.

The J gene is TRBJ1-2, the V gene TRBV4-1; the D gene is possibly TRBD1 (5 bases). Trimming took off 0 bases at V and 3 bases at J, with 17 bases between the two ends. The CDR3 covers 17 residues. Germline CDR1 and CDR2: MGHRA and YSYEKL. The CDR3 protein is CASSQEGRAGLDYGYTF. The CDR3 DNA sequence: TGCGCCAGCAGCCAAGAAGGCCGAGCAGGGTTGGACTATGGCTACACCTTC.

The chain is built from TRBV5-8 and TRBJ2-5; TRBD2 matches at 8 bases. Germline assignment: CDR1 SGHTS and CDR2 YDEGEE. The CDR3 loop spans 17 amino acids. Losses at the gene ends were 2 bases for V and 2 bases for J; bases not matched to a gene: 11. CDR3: CASSFVPLAGVQETQYF. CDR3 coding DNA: TGTGCCAGCAGCTTTGTCCCGCTAGCGGGCGTTCAAGAGACCCAGTACTTC.